The next 16 T cell receptor beta chains were all read from a single sample in a study of shared clonotypes between healthy human individuals. The assay was immunoSEQ multiplex PCR, and TCRdb's table has in-frame clones only and misses some. The sample consists of around 510,000 clones, approximately 95% of them appearing once. Specimen: naive CD4+ T cells sorted from blood. The subset was: CD45RA+ positively selected. These receptors came from a woman aged 30 to 39 in good health.

The rearrangement joins TRBV20-1 to TRBJ2-7; no clear D gene. Deletions cut 3 bases from V and 2 bases from J, with 5 bases between. Germline lookup yields CDR1 DFQATT and CDR2 SNEGSKA (reference sequence). The CDR3 is 11 residues long. CDR3 residues: CSASSAYEQYF. The CDR3 DNA reads TGCAGTGCTAGCTCCGCCTACGAGCAGTACTTC.

The chain uses TRBV27 and TRBJ2-1; 11 bases map to TRBD2. This CDR3 has 14 residues. The germline gives CDR1 MNHEY, CDR2 SMNVEV (reference sequence). The V segment lost 4 bases and the J segment 7 bases; nucleotides outside the gene matches: 3. DNA for the CDR3: TGTGCCAGCAGTTGGGCTAGCGGGAGGAATGAGCAGTTCTTC. Translated, it gives CASSWASGRNEQFF.

This chain uses TRBV30 with TRBJ2-5, with 11 bases that match TRBD1. The J call may be in error: the DNA end matches TRBJ2-7 better. Germline values: CDR1 GTSNPN, CDR2 SVGIG (reference sequence). The CDR3 has 15 amino acids. The CDR3 spells CAWSKIGTGGYEQYF. The DNA of the CDR3 is TGTGCCTGGAGTAAAATCGGGACAGGGGGCTACGAGCAGTACTTC.

The chain combines TRBV15 with TRBJ1-5, with D unclear. Trimming left V 0 bases short and J 6 bases short, with 15 bases between. This CDR3 has 16 residues. Per the germline V gene, CDR1 is LNHNV and CDR2 is YYDKDF (reference sequence). CDR3 nucleotides: TGTGCCACCAGCAGAGATAAGGGAGGTTCAGGTCAGCCCCAGCATTTT. It encodes CATSRDKGGSGQPQHF.

The chain employs TRBV6-5 and TRBJ2-7; D is possibly TRBD1 (5 bases). Germline V gene sequence: CDR1 MNHEY, CDR2 SVGAGI. This CDR3 region has 12 residues. V was pared by 6 bases and J by 4 bases, with 10 bases between. The CDR3: CASSLDTYEQYF. The CDR3 DNA follows: TGTGCCAGCAGCCTGGACACTTACGAGCAGTACTTC.

The chain combines TRBV11-2 with TRBJ2-2; the match to TRBD1 covers 8 bases. This CDR3 is 15 amino acids long. Germline trimming cut 3 bases from V and 7 bases from J; bases unmatched to any gene: 7. CDR1 SGHAT and CDR2 FQNNGV come from the germline V gene. The CDR3 bases are TGTGCCAGCAGCTTGGGCCAGGGGGCAAGCGGGGAGCTGTTTTTT. Translated, it gives CASSLGQGASGELFF.

The chain employs TRBV18 and TRBJ2-7; D is possibly TRBD2 (5 bases). The ends were cut back, 2 bases at V and 3 bases at J, with 8 bases in the middle. Germline values: CDR1 KGHSH, CDR2 LQKENI. The CDR3 covers 13 residues. CDR3 amino acids: CASSPNGDYEQYF. The CDR3 DNA reads TGTGCCAGCTCACCAAACGGGGACTACGAGCAGTACTTC.

The CDR3 sequence: CASSVRAGGLLETQYF. CDR3 nucleotides: TGTGCCAGCAGCGTGCGGGCGGGAGGGCTTCTGGAGACCCAGTACTTC. The J gene is TRBJ2-5, the V gene TRBV9; 9 bases agree with TRBD2. The CDR3 has 16 residues. After removal of 2 bases from V and 5 bases from J, the junction contained 10 bases not matched to a gene. Looked up from germline, CDR1 is SGDLS and CDR2 is YYNGEE.

The chain couples TRBV28 to TRBJ1-5; D gene ambiguous. The CDR3 extends over 14 amino acids. Germline loops: CDR1 MDHEN, CDR2 SYDVKM. V was trimmed by 1 base and J by 5 bases, leaving 9 bases between them. As DNA, the CDR3 is TGTGCCAGCAGTTTATTGCTGTTGTATCAGCCCCAGCATTTT. Amino acids: CASSLLLLYQPQHF.

This clone was recorded only once. CDR3 nucleotides: TGTGCCAGCAGCGGGAGGACTAGCGGGAGAAACGAGCAGTACTTC. This sequence encodes CASSGRTSGRNEQYF. The V gene is TRBV5-4, the J gene TRBJ2-7, with 13 bases aligning to TRBD2. Germline trimming cut 4 bases from V and 5 bases from J; bases unmatched to any gene: 6. CDR1 and CDR2 from the germline V gene are SGHNT and YYREEE (reference sequence). CDR3 length equals 15 residues.

The chain employs TRBV28 and TRBJ2-1; 9 positions agree with TRBD2. Unmatched junction bases numbered 3, after V lost 7 bases and J lost 2 bases. The CDR3 loop spans 14 amino acids. Germline V gene sequence: CDR1 MDHEN, CDR2 SYDVKM. Here the CDR3 reads CASTGGRAYNEQFF. The CDR3 DNA follows: TGTGCCAGCACGGGCGGGAGGGCCTACAATGAGCAGTTCTTC.

As regards this clone: The sample has other DNA sequences that encode this CDR3 too. CDR3 region: CASSSGTGRTIQYF. CDR3 bases: TGTGCCAGCAGTTCCGGGACAGGGCGAACCATTCAGTACTTC. The V and J genes are TRBV28 and TRBJ2-4; 9 bases fit TRBD1. V was pared by 4 bases and J by 9 bases, with 7 bases of the junction left unmatched. Germline V gene sequence: CDR1 MDHEN, CDR2 SYDVKM. The CDR3 sequence is 14 residues long.

The chain has TRBV28 and TRBJ1-4; D remains unclear. The CDR3 length is 14 residues. V dropped 4 bases and J dropped 6 bases, with 12 bases sitting between them. CDR1 and CDR2 (germline): MDHEN, SYDVKM. CDR3 coding DNA: TGTGCCAGCAGTTCCACGGGCGCGGATGAAAAACTGTTTTTT. As protein: CASSSTGADEKLFF.

The genes are TRBV19 and TRBJ2-5; 9 bases are shared with TRBD1. The J call is uncertain, as TRBJ2-7 better fits the DNA end. The CDR3 sequence is 13 residues long. In germline, CDR1 is LNHDA, CDR2 SQIVND (reference sequence). CDR3 loop: CASSRRDRDEQYF. CDR3 DNA: TGTGCCAGTAGTCGCCGGGACAGGGACGAGCAGTACTTC.

The CDR3 here is CASSQAGETQYF. The CDR3 DNA reads TGTGCCAGCAGCCAAGCGGGAGAGACCCAGTACTTC. The chain couples TRBV14 to TRBJ2-5; no clear D gene. Germline V gene data show CDR1 as SGHDN and CDR2 as FVKESK. V lost 1 base and J lost 4, with 4 bases in between. This CDR3 is built from 12 residues.

The chain uses TRBV6-1 and TRBJ1-2; 8 bases are shared with TRBD1. CDR3 size: 15 residues. Germline loops: CDR1 MNHNS, CDR2 SASEGT. Losses at the gene ends were 1 base for V and 8 bases for J; bases not matched to a gene: 9. This CDR3 reads CASSEGAGGIRGYTF. The CDR3 DNA sequence: TGTGCCAGCAGTGAAGGAGCAGGGGGCATTAGAGGCTACACCTTC.